This T cell receptor (beta chain) was sequenced during a study of blood T cells in healthy people across ages (dated by TCRdb to about 2015). About the investigation overall: In model experiments, roughly one uniquely barcoded TCR beta cDNA molecule per two T cells was captured by template switching. Using deep sequencing normalized with unique cDNA molecular identifiers, the study measured how TCR beta repertoire diversity changes with age. Using the same blood draw, the study looked at two additional independent replicas of 1 million unique cDNA reads for two donors, one aged 18 to 30 and the other aged 80 or older. Four age groups were formed from the donors: young (average roughly 15 years), middle-aged (approximately 42), aged (about 62) and long-lived (roughly 88). To avoid experimental bias, donors of different ages were distributed randomly across sequencing lanes. Here is what the overall study found, with its caveats: Because profiling used bulk unsorted PBMCs, naive and antigen-experienced compartments could not be compared conclusively. Compared with the aged group, the long-lived group had more naive CD4+ T cells, fewer expanded clones and increased TCR diversity, suggesting age selection. Observed TCR beta diversity per million T cells fell roughly linearly with age, and a significant reduction was already apparent by age around 36. There was a strong correlation between observed TCR beta diversity and the percentage of naive T cells measured by flow cytometry. Donor CMV infection status was unknown, potentially confounding age-related changes in expanded clonotypes. Estimates of total diversity from one million sequenced T cells were regarded as lower bounds and underestimates.

The donors were 40 or so Caucasian individuals from Russia, aged 6 to 90 years, who were systemically healthy. Around 10 milliliters of peripheral blood were drawn from each donor into EDTA-treated Vacutainer tubes. Ficoll-Paque density-gradient centrifugation was used to isolate PBMCs, with at least 7 million obtained per sample. Total RNA, at least 6 micrograms per sample, was extracted from PBMCs with Trizol reagent. Naive CD45RAhigh/CD27high T cell percentages were measured by flow cytometry on a PBMC aliquot from every donor. Comment on this clonotype: There is no known antigen for this receptor. No base-level quality is on record; no much larger clone is a single base apart.

Germline trimming amounts to 5 bases on V and 6 bases on J, with 5 as the count of junction bases outside the gene matches. The CDR3 spans 13 residues, from the cysteine through the phenylalanine. Just CDR3 DNA is preserved here, 39 bases in frame from base 1. The library was made by 5' RACE. Sequencing was carried out with an Illumina HiSeq 2500. The second PCR ran for roughly 7 to 12 cycles and used a J-beta primer mix along with a sample-barcoded 5' primer. A unique molecular identifier was introduced onto each TCR beta cDNA molecule by a template-switch 5' adaptor carrying 12 random nucleotides. Each sample yielded at least 2.5 million CDR3-containing paired-end reads. First-strand cDNA synthesis was performed from all RNA using the Mint cDNA synthesis kit, with priming by a TRBC-specific oligonucleotide. After uracil-DNA glycosylase treatment, a first 18-cycle PCR used universal primers M1SS and BC2_uni_R on all cDNA. In the source study's methods: For normalization, 1 million high-quality reads were randomly selected from each sample, with every read carrying a distinct molecular identifier. Instead of being binned into consensus sequences, reads that shared molecular identifiers were thrown out. MiTCR, run with a Q25 quality threshold and the strictest error-elimination algorithm, handled CDR3 identification, clonotype clustering and error correction. A nonparametric unseen species model with Euler transformation was used to estimate a lower bound on total TCR beta diversity. Starting from the raw public reads, TCRdb applied fastp trimming at Q25, assembled clones with MiXCR and retained in-frame beta chains. Rows with a matching CDR3 protein are joined into one entry that keeps the most common DNA and genes. It is TCRdb's table, rather than the study itself, that gives the V and J calls and clone size. A total of about 1.5 million distinct CDR3 sequences appear in this sample, approximately 43% of them only once. The ten top clones hold approximately 4.1% of the sample.

The chain is made from TRBV12-3 or TRBV12-4 and TRBJ2-3, and TRBD1 matches 7 of the central bases. The source is a young woman in good health. The sample comprised blood. In nucleotides, the sequence is TGTGCCAGCAGTCGACAGGGCGTGGATACGCAGTATTTT. Its translation is CASSRQGVDTQYF.